The clone carrying this TCR beta chain was picked up many times. The antigen remains undetermined. The CDR3 has 16 residues. Trimming cost V 0 bases and J 0 bases; bases outside gene matches: 1. Germline values: CDR1 SEHNR, CDR2 FQNEAQ (reference sequence). Every sequencing run returned over 190 million TCR-beta sequences, which were derived from 15-18 subjects. TCRdb independently ran MiXCR on the 5' RACE reads; one entry per CDR3 protein. The sample shows around 64,000 distinct CDR3 sequences, approximately 12% of them seen only once. The data derive from a study of neurological immune-mediated disorders. General study results and limits: Expanded clones shared no identical CDR3 amino acid sequences across subjects, which suggested private TCR-beta repertoires in all groups.

This TCR came from a woman aged 55-70 years with HTLV-1-associated myelopathy (HAM/TSP). The chain employs TRBV7-9 and TRBJ2-3, with 9 bases matching TRBD2. Sample: PBMCs. The CDR3 nucleotides are TGTGCCAGCAGCTTAGCGACTAGCGGAAGCACAGATACGCAGTATTTT. It is translated as CASSLATSGSTDTQYF.